The rows below give T cell receptor beta chains drawn from one sample of a study of T-cell memory formation after mild COVID-19. TCRdb re-called the 5' RACE reads through MiXCR, storing one row per CDR3 protein. The data contain hundreds of thousands of distinct CDR3 sequences, less than 25% of them singletons. Sequenced material: PBMCs or a T cell subset sorted from them (not recorded which). The source of these receptors is an adult woman who had mild COVID-19 (a few samples of this study predate the infection). Cell type and time point are not known. Both conserved end residues are part of each CDR3. Each record gives: CDR3 protein, CDR3 DNA, D gene, J gene, clone size, V gene. A D gene is named only where the DNA matches it firmly. Clone size, where shown, is once, few, many, or a class for clones that have expanded.

CDR3: CASSYYGEAFF
DNA: TGTGCCAGCAGTTACTACGGTGAAGCTTTCTTT
D: -
J: TRBJ1-1
size: few
V: TRBV6-5

CDR3: CASSGVARGTDTQYF
DNA: TGCGCCAGCAGCGGGGTGGCGCGGGGCACAGATACGCAGTATTTT
D: -
J: TRBJ2-3
size: -
V: TRBV4-3

CDR3: CASSGPGLAATDTQYF
DNA: TGTGCCAGCAGCGGACCGGGACTAGCGGCCACAGATACGCAGTATTTT
D: TRBD2
J: TRBJ2-3
size: -
V: TRBV9

CDR3: CASSPQEVLETQYF
DNA: TGTGCCAGCAGTCCCCAAGAAGTGTTAGAGACCCAGTACTTC
D: -
J: TRBJ2-5
size: -
V: TRBV28

CDR3: CSAPGQGRTDTQYF
DNA: TGCAGTGCTCCGGGACAGGGGCGAACAGATACGCAGTATTTT
D: TRBD1
J: TRBJ2-3
size: few
V: TRBV20-1

CDR3: CATSDLRVWTEAFF
DNA: TGTGCCACCAGTGATTTGAGGGTGTGGACTGAAGCTTTCTTT
D: -
J: TRBJ1-1
size: few
V: TRBV24-1

CDR3: CASSFTTGMNTEAFF
DNA: TGTGCCAGCAGCTTCACGACAGGGATGAACACTGAAGCTTTCTTT
D: TRBD1
J: TRBJ1-1
size: -
V: TRBV7-8

CDR3: CASGRNTGELFF
DNA: TGTGCCAGCGGCAGGAACACCGGGGAGCTGTTTTTT
D: -
J: TRBJ2-2
size: few
V: TRBV7-9

CDR3: CATSVGDTGELFF
DNA: TGTGCCACCTCTGTCGGGGATACCGGGGAGCTGTTTTTT
D: -
J: TRBJ2-2
size: -
V: TRBV12-3/TRBV12-4

CDR3: CASSPALNSPLHF
DNA: TGCGCCAGCAGCCCAGCCTTGAATTCACCCCTCCACTTT
D: -
J: TRBJ1-6
size: -
V: TRBV4-1

CDR3: CASRRQGQGGNQPQHF
DNA: TGTGCCAGCAGACGACAAGGACAGGGTGGCAATCAGCCCCAGCATTTT
D: TRBD1
J: TRBJ1-5
size: -
V: TRBV6-2/TRBV6-3

CDR3: CASIRGLRTKNIQYF
DNA: TGTGCCAGCATTCGTGGCCTAAGAACCAAAAACATTCAGTACTTC
D: -
J: TRBJ2-4
size: -
V: TRBV2